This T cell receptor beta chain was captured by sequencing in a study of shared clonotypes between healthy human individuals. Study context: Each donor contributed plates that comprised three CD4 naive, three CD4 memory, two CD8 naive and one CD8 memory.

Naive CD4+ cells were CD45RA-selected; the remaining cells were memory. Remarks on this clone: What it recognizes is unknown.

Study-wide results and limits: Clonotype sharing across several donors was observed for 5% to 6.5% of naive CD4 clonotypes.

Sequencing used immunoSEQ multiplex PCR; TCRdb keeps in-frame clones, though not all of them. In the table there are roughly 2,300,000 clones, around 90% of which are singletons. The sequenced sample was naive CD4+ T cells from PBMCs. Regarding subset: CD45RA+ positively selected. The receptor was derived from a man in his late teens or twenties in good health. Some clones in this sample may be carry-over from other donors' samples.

The DNA of the CDR3 is TGTGCCAGCAGTCGGGGACTAGCGGGAGCGAAGCAGTACTTC. It translates to CASSRGLAGAKQYF. This chain links TRBV14 with TRBJ2-7; TRBD2 matches at 14 bases. The V gene's germline CDR1 is SGHDN and CDR2 FVKESK. This CDR3 region has 14 residues. V dropped 6 bases and J dropped 8; count of bases not matched to a gene: 6.